Following are 3 T cell receptor beta chains from one sample sequenced in a study of T cells in Graves' hyperthyroidism and ophthalmopathy (dated by TCRdb to about 2019). Preparation of the library involved multiplex PCR. Sequencing was performed on an Illumina HiSeq 2000. Amplification of TCR beta CDR3 regions was carried out from RNA transcripts. The first round of RT-PCR for the TCR CDR3 was performed with the HTBI primer set and the Qiagen OneStep RT-PCR kit. Using fastp trimming at Q25 and MiXCR clonotype assembly, TCRdb reanalyzed the public sequencing data and kept in-frame beta chains. Merged by CDR3 protein, the rows form single entries marked with the most common genes and DNA. For this sample there are 600,000 to 700,000 distinct CDR3 sequences; just under 45% appear just once. The ten largest clones add up to under 8.5% of the sample. Sequencing was carried out using peripheral blood or thyroid tissue (not recorded which). These receptors were taken from an adult man with Graves' disease, either hyperthyroidism or ophthalmopathy (not recorded which).

This clonotype has ten or more counts. The V call is TRBV10-3, the J call TRBJ1-2, with D uncertain. CDR3 length equals 13 residues. V was clipped by 8 bases and J by 0 bases, with 10 bases between them. Germline CDR1 is ENHRY and CDR2 is SYGVKD. CDR3 residues: CAILVDTNYGYTF. DNA for the CDR3: TGTGCCATCTTGGTCGACACTAACTATGGCTACACCTTC.

The chain carries TRBV20-1 and TRBJ1-6; D is ambiguous. The CDR3 is made up of 15 amino acids. V was cut by 0 bases and J by 10 bases, with 16 bases left in between. Germline-derived CDR1 and CDR2 are DFQATT and SNEGSKA (reference sequence). For the CDR3, the DNA is TGCAGTGCTAGAGAGGCTCGTAGGGTCGGGTCACCCCTCCACTTT. It is translated as CSAREARRVGSPLHF.

This sequence joins TRBV20-1 and TRBJ2-7, with D maybe TRBD2 (5 bases). Trimming left V 0 bases short and J 4 bases short, with 13 bases between. Germline values: CDR1 DFQATT, CDR2 SNEGSKA (reference sequence). This CDR3 has 14 amino acids. CDR3 sequence: CSARDRKGEYEQYF. CDR3 coding DNA: TGCAGTGCTAGAGATCGGAAGGGAGAGTACGAGCAGTACTTC.